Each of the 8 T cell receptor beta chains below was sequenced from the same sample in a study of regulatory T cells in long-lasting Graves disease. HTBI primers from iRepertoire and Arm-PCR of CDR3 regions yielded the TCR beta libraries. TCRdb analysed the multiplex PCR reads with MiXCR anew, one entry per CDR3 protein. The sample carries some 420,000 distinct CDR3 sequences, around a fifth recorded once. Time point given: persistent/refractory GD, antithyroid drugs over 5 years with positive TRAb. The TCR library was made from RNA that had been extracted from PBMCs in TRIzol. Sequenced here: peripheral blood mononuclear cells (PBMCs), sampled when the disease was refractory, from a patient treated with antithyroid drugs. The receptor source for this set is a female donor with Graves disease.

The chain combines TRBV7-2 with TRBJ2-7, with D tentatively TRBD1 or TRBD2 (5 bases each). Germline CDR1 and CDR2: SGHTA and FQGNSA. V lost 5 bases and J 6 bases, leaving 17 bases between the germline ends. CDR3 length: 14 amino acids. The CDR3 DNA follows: TGTGCCAGCAGCCCCGGGACGGGAACCGTCGAGCAGTACTTC. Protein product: CASSPGTGTVEQYF.

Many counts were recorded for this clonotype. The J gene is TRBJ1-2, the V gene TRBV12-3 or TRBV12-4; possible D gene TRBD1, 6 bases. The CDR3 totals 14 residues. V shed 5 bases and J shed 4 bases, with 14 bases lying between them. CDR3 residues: CASSPQGAGYGYTF. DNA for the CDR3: TGTGCCAGCAGTCCACAGGGAGCAGGCTATGGCTACACCTTC.

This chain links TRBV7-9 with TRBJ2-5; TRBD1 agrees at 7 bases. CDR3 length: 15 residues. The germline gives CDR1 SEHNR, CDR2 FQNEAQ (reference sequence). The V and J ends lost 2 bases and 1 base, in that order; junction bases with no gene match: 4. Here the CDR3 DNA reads TGTGCCAGCAGCTTAAGGGGGCAGTCCCAAGAGACCCAGTACTTC. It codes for CASSLRGQSQETQYF.

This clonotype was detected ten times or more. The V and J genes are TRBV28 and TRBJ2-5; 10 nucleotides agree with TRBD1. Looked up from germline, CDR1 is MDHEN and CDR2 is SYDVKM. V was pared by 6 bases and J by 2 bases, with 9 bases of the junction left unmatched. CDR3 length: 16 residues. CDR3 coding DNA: TGTGCCAGCAGCCCACCCCCGGGACAGGGGCAAGAGACCCAGTACTTC. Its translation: CASSPPPGQGQETQYF. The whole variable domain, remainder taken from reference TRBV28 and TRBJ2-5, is DVKVTQSSRYLVKRTGEKVFLECVQDMDHENMFWYRQDPGLGLRLIYFSYDVKMKEKGDIPEGYSVSREKKERFSLILESASTNQTSMYLCASSPPPGQGQETQYFGPGTRLLVL.

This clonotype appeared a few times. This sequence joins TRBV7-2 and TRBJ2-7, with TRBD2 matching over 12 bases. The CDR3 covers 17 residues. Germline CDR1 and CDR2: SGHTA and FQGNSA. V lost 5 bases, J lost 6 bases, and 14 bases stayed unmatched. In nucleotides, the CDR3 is TGTGCCAGCAGCCTCGGACTAGCGGGGAGTGCTCGGGGCGAGCAGTACTTC. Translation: CASSLGLAGSARGEQYF.

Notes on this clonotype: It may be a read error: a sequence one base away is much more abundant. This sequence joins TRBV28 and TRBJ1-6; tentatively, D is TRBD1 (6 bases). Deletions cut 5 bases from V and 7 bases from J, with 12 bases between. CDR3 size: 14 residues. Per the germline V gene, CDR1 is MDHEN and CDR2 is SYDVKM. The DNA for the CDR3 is TGTGCCAGCAGTGTCCCGGACAGAAATTCACCCCTCCACTTT. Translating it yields CASSVPDRNSPLHF.

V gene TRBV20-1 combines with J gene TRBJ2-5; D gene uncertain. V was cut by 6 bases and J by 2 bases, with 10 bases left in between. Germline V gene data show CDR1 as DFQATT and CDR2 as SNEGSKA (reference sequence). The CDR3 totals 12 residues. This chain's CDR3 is CSAPLWQETQYF. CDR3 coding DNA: TGCAGTGCCCCCTTATGGCAAGAGACCCAGTACTTC.

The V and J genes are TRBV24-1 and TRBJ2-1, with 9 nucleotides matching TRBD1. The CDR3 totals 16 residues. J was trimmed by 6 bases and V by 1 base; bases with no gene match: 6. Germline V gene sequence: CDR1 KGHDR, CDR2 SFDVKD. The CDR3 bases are TGTGCCACCAGTGATTTCGGACAGGGGAGTGGCAATGAGCAGTTCTTC. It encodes CATSDFGQGSGNEQFF.